The 5 T cell receptor beta chains below all came from one sample that was sequenced in a study of tumor-infiltrating lymphocytes in primary liver carcinoma (dated by TCRdb to the late 2010s). This sample was sequenced with an Illumina HiSeq 2500. Using a constant-region primer and ProtoScript II reverse transcriptase, TCRbeta-specific cDNA was reverse-transcribed from 500 to 650 ng total RNA. Three nested multiplex PCR rounds, following a slightly modified ARM-PCR procedure, were used to build the TCRbeta libraries. The first two PCR rounds used multiplex TRBV1-TRBV30 forward primers with a Cbeta reverse primer, each for 10 cycles. TCRdb reprocessing: public reads trimmed at Q25 with fastp, clones called with MiXCR, in-frame beta chains kept. Identical CDR3 proteins give one entry, which carries the most common genes and DNA. The sample table contains around 70,000 distinct CDR3 sequences; only one count was recorded for almost 70% of them. The ten largest clones take up roughly 26% of the sample.

Total RNA and DNA were co-extracted without cell sorting from roughly 20-30 mg of bulk tissue using the AllPrep DNA/RNA mini kit. Sample: liver tumor tissue from sampling region 4. The sample's cell subset or site, from its label and the paper: tumor region T4, right-lateral pole. These receptors all stem from a man between 35 and 55 years old with primary liver carcinoma and hepatitis B virus infection.

The chain joins TRBV7-9 to TRBJ2-5; 10 nucleotides match TRBD1. CDR3 size: 16 residues. CDR1 SEHNR and CDR2 FQNEAQ come from the germline V gene (reference sequence). CDR3 sequence reads: CAISSRDRGVQETQYF. The CDR3 region has the DNA TGTGCTATCAGCTCCCGGGACAGGGGAGTCCAAGAGACCCAGTACTTC.

This clonotype showed up many times. This rearrangement joins TRBV6-5 to TRBJ2-1; D not certain. Germline V gene lookup returns CDR1 MNHEY and CDR2 SVGAGI. V was clipped by 0 bases and J by 5 bases, with 8 bases between them. This CDR3 contains 14 residues. CDR3 sequence reads: CASSYSMGNNEQFF. The CDR3 DNA follows: TGTGCCAGCAGTTACTCGATGGGGAACAATGAGCAGTTCTTC.

Worth noting for this clonotype: At one of its ends the junction is not consistent with the germline gene, which may arise from a read error. The rearrangement uses TRBV4-2 and TRBJ2-4; tentatively, D is TRBD2 (5 bases). This CDR3 is built from 14 residues. The germline gives CDR1 LGHNA, CDR2 YNFKEQ. The DNA for the CDR3 is TGCGCCAGCAGCCAGGACCTAGCCAAAAGCATTCAGTACTTC. Amino acid sequence: CASSQDLAKSIQYF.

The V gene is TRBV6-5, the J gene TRBJ2-7; 15 nucleotides match TRBD2. The CDR3 length is 15 residues. Germline CDR1 MNHEY, CDR2 SVGAGI. The trim removed 10 bases at V and 3 bases at J, leaving 7 bases unmatched. CDR3 nucleotides: TGTGCCACCAGGCGGGGACTAGCGGGAGGCTACGAGCAGTACTTC. Translated: CATRRGLAGGYEQYF.

With respect to this clonotype: This may be a read error, as it is one base from a much larger clone. The V and J genes are TRBV14 and TRBJ2-7, with D perhaps matching TRBD1 or TRBD2 (5 bases each). The CDR3 length is 15 residues. Germline V gene sequence: CDR1 SGHDN, CDR2 FVKESK. Deletions cut 1 base from V and 7 bases from J, with 17 bases between. DNA of the CDR3: TGTGCCAGCAGCCAAGGAGTGGGACGTATAGTTGAGCAGTACTTC. It is translated as CASSQGVGRIVEQYF. The full variable domain, completed using reference TRBV14 and TRBJ2-7, is EAGVTQFPSHSVIEKGQTVTLRCDPISGHDNLYWYRRVMGKEIKFLLHFVKESKQDESGMPNNRFLAERTGGTYSTLKVQPAELEDSGVYFCASSQGVGRIVEQYFGPGTRLTVT.